This TCR beta chain was recorded in a study of early T cells in non-severe SARS-CoV-2 infection. The V gene's germline CDR1 is MNHNS and CDR2 SASEGT. With 6 bases removed from V and 5 bases from J, the gap between germline ends came to 13 bases. The CDR3 extends over 14 amino acids. Attachment of unique molecular identifiers was made to individual cDNA molecules. One entry per CDR3 protein, called by TCRdb with MiXCR from the 5' RACE reads. The table includes about 64,000 distinct CDR3 sequences, 11% detected once. The chain uses TRBV6-1 and TRBJ2-2; D unresolved. The sequences come from whole blood, collected at baseline. This clonotype was obtained from an adult who was a healthcare worker with PCR-confirmed SARS-CoV-2 infection or an uninfected control (not recorded which). The CDR3 spells CASSRALLTGELFF. In nucleotides, the CDR3 is TGTGCCAGCAGCCGGGCCCTATTAACCGGGGAGCTGTTTTTT.